The clone carrying this T cell receptor (beta chain) came up many times. Its antigen is unknown. V lost 6 bases to trimming and J lost 8 bases, with 11 bases between them. The CDR3 covers 12 residues. Germline V lookup: CDR1 KGHSH, CDR2 LQKENI. These data are taken from a study of T cell responses to AZD1222 COVID-19 vaccine. Sequencing was performed with immunoSEQ multiplex PCR; in TCRdb, only in-frame clones are kept and a portion is missing. The sample includes over 95,000 clones, roughly 91% of them seen just once. General study points: A rise in Spike-specific TCR breadth and depth followed two AZD1222 doses. Donors, mostly white British, included more females; clonal diversity was possibly underestimated. Only after the peak T cell response were repertoires sampled.

The J gene is TRBJ2-1, the V gene TRBV18, with no clear D. Sequenced here: peripheral blood, sampled on day 0 of AZD1222 vaccination. This clonotype was obtained from an adult in good health. In DNA, the CDR3 is TGTGCCAGCTCCTTGTCCGAGGATGAGCAGTTCTTC. Residues: CASSLSEDEQFF.